This T cell receptor (beta chain) came from a study of radiation and T cells in renal cell carcinoma. The study, taken as a whole, reports: Pretreatment tumor biopsies were lacking, so baseline clonotypes are unknown. In blood, top tumor clones expanded by 2 weeks, shrinking by 4.

To note about this clone: The antigen is undetermined.

As for time point: blood 2 weeks post-SBRT. As to treatment: 15 Gy SBRT to primary tumor, nephrectomy 4 weeks later. The repertoire was sequenced with immunoSEQ multiplex PCR; TCRdb's copy has only in-frame clones and lacks some. The data hold 120,000 or so clones, with 85% to 90% observed a single time. The source material was blood, sampled from a patient whose treatment included radiotherapy and nephrectomy. This TCR came from an older woman with renal cell carcinoma.

The CDR3 spells CASSPRFGQGFYEQYF. CDR3 bases: TGTGCCAGCAGCCCCCGATTCGGACAGGGCTTCTACGAGCAGTACTTC. This chain links TRBV7-9 with TRBJ2-7; 8 positions match TRBD1. Per the germline V gene, CDR1 is SEHNR and CDR2 is FQNEAQ (reference sequence). Germline trimming cut 5 bases from V and 3 bases from J; bases unmatched to any gene: 12. The CDR3 runs 16 residues. The whole variable domain, filled in from reference TRBV7-9 and TRBJ2-7, reads DTGVSQNPRHKITKRGQNVTFRCDPISEHNRLYWYRQTLGQGPEFLTYFQNEAQLEKSRLLSDRFSAERPKGSFSTLEIQRTEQGDSAMYLCASSPRFGQGFYEQYFGPGTRLTVT.